This is a list of T cell receptor beta chains from one sample in a study of CD8+ T cells in alopecia areata. Profiled with immunoSEQ multiplex PCR; TCRdb holds only in-frame clones, not every one. Of 200,000 to 250,000 clones in the sample, less than 75% were seen once. The specimen was CD4+ T cells sorted from blood, collected at week 4, from a patient treated with tofacitinib. The receptors were gathered from a human donor with alopecia areata. The CDR3 runs from the conserved cysteine through the conserved F or W. Fields, in order: V gene, J gene, clone size, CDR3 length, D gene, CDR3 protein, CDR3 DNA. A D gene is named only where the DNA matches it firmly. Size tells how often a clone was seen (once, few, many) or the class of an expanded clone, and some rows leave it out.

TRBV27	TRBJ1-1	.	15	.	CASSLSGHLNTEAFF	TGTGCCAGCAGTTTATCGGGACATCTGAACACTGAAGCTTTCTTT
TRBV7-2	TRBJ1-1	.	14	.	CASSLESVNTEAFF	TGTGCCAGCAGCTTAGAATCAGTAAACACTGAAGCTTTCTTT
TRBV6-6	TRBJ1-5	.	16	TRBD1	CASSYANRGGNQPQHF	TGTGCCAGCAGTTACGCGAACAGGGGAGGCAATCAGCCCCAGCATTTT
TRBV2	TRBJ2-7	few	14	.	CASSEVAQNYEQYF	TGTGCCAGCAGTGAGGTCGCACAGAACTACGAGCAGTACTTC
TRBV2	TRBJ2-2	.	14	.	CASTPDANTGELFF	TGTGCCAGCACCCCCGATGCGAACACCGGGGAGCTGTTTTTT
TRBV15	TRBJ2-7	.	13	.	CATSRVPFDEQYF	TGTGCCACCAGCAGAGTTCCGTTCGACGAGCAGTACTTC
TRBV27	TRBJ2-7	.	16	.	CASRGPIALDSYEQYF	TGTGCCAGCAGGGGTCCTATAGCGCTAGACTCCTACGAGCAGTACTTC
TRBV10-3	TRBJ2-5	.	15	.	CAISETVTTGETQYF	TGTGCCATCAGTGAGACGGTTACCACGGGAGAGACCCAGTACTTC
TRBV2	TRBJ2-5	.	14	TRBD1	CASSAGQGGETQYF	TGTGCCAGCAGTGCCGGACAGGGAGGAGAGACCCAGTACTTC
TRBV11-2	TRBJ2-4	few	14	TRBD1	CASRGTGARNIQYF	TGTGCCAGCAGAGGGACAGGGGCTAGGAACATTCAGTACTTC
TRBV7-3	TRBJ2-2	few	15	.	CASSLAPGNGRELFF	TGTGCCAGCAGCTTAGCTCCCGGTAATGGGAGGGAGCTGTTTTTT
TRBV27	TRBJ1-2	.	13	.	CASSSHDSYGYTF	TGTGCCAGCAGTAGCCACGACAGTTACGGCTACACCTTC
TRBV30	TRBJ2-3	.	10	.	CAWSGNTQYF	TGTGCCTGGTCAGGAAATACGCAGTATTTT
TRBV30	TRBJ1-2	.	11	.	CAWSVMDGYTF	TGTGCCTGGAGTGTAATGGATGGCTACACCTTC
TRBV7-2	TRBJ1-6	once	15	.	CASSLEDRDNSPLHF	TGTGCCAGCAGCTTGGAGGATAGGGATAATTCACCCCTCCACTTT
TRBV5-4	TRBJ2-6	many	19	TRBD2	CASTIGRGGWAPGANVLTF	TGTGCCAGCACCATAGGTCGGGGGGGATGGGCACCTGGGGCCAACGTCCTGACTTTC
TRBV30	TRBJ2-5	few	12	TRBD2	CAWRSGGVTQYF	TGTGCCTGGAGAAGCGGGGGAGTGACCCAGTACTTC
TRBV30	TRBJ1-2	.	18	TRBD1	CAWSVLSGRGTRSSGYTF	TGTGCCTGGAGTGTACTTTCGGGCAGGGGGACCCGTTCGTCTGGCTACACCTTC
TRBV2	TRBJ1-2	few	14	.	CASSAGGERYGYTF	TGTGCCAGCAGTGCCGGGGGCGAGAGGTATGGCTACACCTTC
TRBV4-3	TRBJ2-3	.	16	.	CASSQEAGAGADTQYF	TGCGCCAGCAGCCAAGAGGCGGGGGCGGGCGCAGATACGCAGTATTTT
TRBV30	TRBJ2-3	once	17	.	CAWNRGGPGRSTDTQYF	TGTGCCTGGAATCGGGGCGGGCCGGGCCGAAGCACAGATACGCAGTATTTT
TRBV9	TRBJ1-6	many	14	.	CASSVEGINSPLHF	TGTGCCAGCAGCGTAGAGGGGATAAATTCACCCCTCCACTTT
TRBV19	TRBJ2-1	few	13	.	CATAPLGYNEQFF	TGTGCCACCGCACCGCTCGGATACAATGAGCAGTTCTTC
TRBV27	TRBJ2-7	.	14	.	CASSPSGHLLEQYF	TGTGCCAGCAGCCCCTCGGGACACCTCCTCGAGCAGTACTTC
TRBV20-1	TRBJ2-1	.	11	.	CSAPRANEQFF	TGCAGTGCCCCGAGAGCGAATGAGCAGTTCTTC
TRBV29-1	TRBJ1-2	.	11	.	CSVLDNYGYTF	TGCAGCGTTCTGGACAACTATGGCTACACCTTC
TRBV4-1	TRBJ2-5	.	19	TRBD2	CASSQEVRPGTSYRETQYF	TGCGCCAGCAGCCAAGAAGTCAGACCCGGGACTAGCTATCGAGAGACCCAGTACTTC
TRBV5-1	TRBJ1-2	.	17	TRBD1	CASSHLPPGQGTYGYTF	TGCGCCAGCAGCCACCTCCCTCCTGGACAGGGGACCTATGGCTACACCTTC
TRBV29-1	TRBJ1-6	once	14	.	CSVRMAGEGSPLHF	TGCAGCGTTCGGATGGCGGGGGAAGGTTCACCCCTCCACTTT
TRBV27	TRBJ1-6	.	16	.	CASSLRVSSYNSPLHF	TGTGCCAGCAGTTTACGGGTCAGCTCCTATAATTCACCCCTCCACTTT
TRBV4-1	TRBJ2-7	.	17	TRBD1	CASSQEGKDRTSYEQYF	TGCGCCAGCAGCCAAGAAGGTAAGGACAGGACCTCCTACGAGCAGTACTTC
TRBV4-1	TRBJ1-5	.	16	TRBD1	CASSQQGELRNQPQHF	TGCGCCAGCAGCCAACAGGGGGAATTAAGGAATCAGCCCCAGCATTTT
TRBV2	TRBJ2-2	few	16	.	CASSESQPANTGELFF	TGTGCCAGCAGTGAATCCCAGCCCGCGAACACCGGGGAGCTGTTTTTT
TRBV2	TRBJ2-1	.	18	.	CASSGFSRSRNTGNEQFF	TGTGCCAGCAGTGGCTTTTCGAGGTCCCGAAATACGGGCAATGAGCAGTTCTTC
TRBV4-3	TRBJ2-2	few	12	.	CASSQEVGELFF	TGCGCCAGCAGCCAAGAAGTCGGGGAGCTGTTTTTT
TRBV4-3	TRBJ2-7	.	15	.	CASSQGTGRSYEQYF	TGCGCCAGCAGCCAAGGCACAGGCCGCTCCTACGAGCAGTACTTC
TRBV25-1	TRBJ1-2	.	12	TRBD1	CASMRDRDGYTF	TGTGCCAGCATGCGGGACAGGGATGGCTACACCTTC
TRBV29-1	TRBJ2-1	once	15	TRBD2	CSVIDAGGPLNEQFF	TGCAGCGTCATTGACGCGGGGGGGCCTCTCAATGAGCAGTTCTTC
TRBV19	TRBJ2-3	.	14	.	CASSIGVSTDTQYF	TGTGCCAGTAGTATCGGCGTGTCAACAGATACGCAGTATTTT
TRBV4-3	TRBJ1-2	.	15	.	CASSQESGFNYGYTF	TGCGCCAGCAGCCAAGAGTCGGGGTTTAACTATGGCTACACCTTC
TRBV9	TRBJ1-4	few	15	TRBD1	CASSGGTGRNEKLFF	TGTGCCAGCAGCGGAGGGACAGGGAGAAATGAAAAACTGTTTTTT
TRBV18	TRBJ2-6	few	16	.	CASSLPGPSGANVLTF	TGTGCCAGCTCACTTCCAGGCCCCTCTGGGGCCAACGTCCTGACTTTC
TRBV12-5	TRBJ1-5	.	19	.	CASGLVPGHRGKDNQPQHF	TGTGCTAGTGGTTTGGTACCCGGTCATAGAGGGAAGGACAATCAGCCCCAGCATTTT
TRBV29-1	TRBJ1-2	few	13	.	CSVTPPGRYGYTF	TGCAGCGTTACCCCGCCGGGTCGGTATGGCTACACCTTC
TRBV25-1	TRBJ2-5	.	16	TRBD2	CASSDWSSGAGGTQYF	TGTGCCAGCAGTGATTGGAGTAGCGGGGCCGGGGGGACCCAGTACTTC
TRBV7-2	TRBJ1-2	.	14	.	CASSLQGFNYGYTF	TGTGCCAGCAGCCTCCAGGGGTTTAACTATGGCTACACCTTC
TRBV29-1	TRBJ1-2	few	11	.	CSHSMNYGYTF	TGCAGCCACAGTATGAACTATGGCTACACCTTC
TRBV7-2	TRBJ2-7	.	15	.	CASSLAVGPAYEQYF	TGTGCCAGCAGCTTAGCGGTAGGGCCTGCCTACGAGCAGTACTTC
TRBV27	TRBJ2-3	.	18	TRBD2	CASGFAGTSGGAADTQYF	TGTGCCAGCGGCTTCGCCGGGACTAGCGGGGGGGCCGCAGATACGCAGTATTTT
TRBV29-1	TRBJ2-7	.	14	.	CSGLDQGLGYEQYF	TGCAGCGGTTTAGATCAGGGACTTGGTTACGAGCAGTACTTC
TRBV21-1	TRBJ2-7	.	17	.	CASSTHPGLAGVNEQYF	TGTGCCAGCAGCACACACCCGGGACTAGCGGGGGTAAACGAGCAGTACTTC
TRBV2	TRBJ1-2	.	13	.	CASSEEVNYGYTF	TGTGCCAGCAGTGAGGAAGTAAACTATGGCTACACCTTC
TRBV9	TRBJ2-2	.	16	TRBD2	CASSQWAGANTGELFF	TGTGCCAGCAGCCAATGGGCGGGGGCGAACACCGGGGAGCTGTTTTTT
TRBV6-1	TRBJ2-2	.	11	.	CASISSGELFF	TGTGCCAGCATTTCTTCCGGGGAGCTGTTTTTT
TRBV9	TRBJ2-5	.	12	.	CASSVDGETQYF	TGTGCCAGCAGCGTAGACGGAGAGACCCAGTACTTC
TRBV11-2	TRBJ2-2	few	15	.	CASSQGMANTGELFF	TGTGCCAGCAGCCAGGGCATGGCGAACACCGGGGAGCTGTTTTTT